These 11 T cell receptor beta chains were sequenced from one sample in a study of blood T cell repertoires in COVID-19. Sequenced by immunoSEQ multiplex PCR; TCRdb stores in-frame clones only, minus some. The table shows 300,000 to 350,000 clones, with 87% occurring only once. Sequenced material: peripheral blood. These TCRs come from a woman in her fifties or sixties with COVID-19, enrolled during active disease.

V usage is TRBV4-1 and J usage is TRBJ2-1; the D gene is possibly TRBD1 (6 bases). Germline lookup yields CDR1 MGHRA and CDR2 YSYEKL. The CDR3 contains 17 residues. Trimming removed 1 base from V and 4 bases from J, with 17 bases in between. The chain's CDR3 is CASSQVPGTPVYNEQFF. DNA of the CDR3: TGCGCCAGCAGCCAAGTACCGGGGACACCGGTTTACAATGAGCAGTTCTTC.

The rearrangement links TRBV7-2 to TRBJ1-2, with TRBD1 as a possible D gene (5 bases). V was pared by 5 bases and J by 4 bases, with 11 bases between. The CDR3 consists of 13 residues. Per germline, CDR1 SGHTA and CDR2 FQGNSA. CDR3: CASSGGGSYGYTF. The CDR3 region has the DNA TGTGCCAGCAGCGGGGGGGGATCCTATGGCTACACCTTC.

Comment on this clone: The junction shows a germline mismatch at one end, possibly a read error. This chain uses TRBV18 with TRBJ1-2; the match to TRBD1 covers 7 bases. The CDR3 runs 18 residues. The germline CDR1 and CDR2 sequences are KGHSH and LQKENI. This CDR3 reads CASSPRQGSVSANYGYTF. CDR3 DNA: TGTGCCAGCTCGCCACGACAGGGTTCGGTGTCGGCTAACTATGGCTACACCTTC.

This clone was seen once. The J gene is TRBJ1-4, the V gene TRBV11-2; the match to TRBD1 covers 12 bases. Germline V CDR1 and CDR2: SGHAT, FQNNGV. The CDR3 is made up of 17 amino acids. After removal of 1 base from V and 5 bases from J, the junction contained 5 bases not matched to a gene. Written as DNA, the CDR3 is TGTGCCAGCAGCTTAGGGGGGACAGGGGGCAGAAATGAAAAACTGTTTTTT. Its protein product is CASSLGGTGGRNEKLFF.

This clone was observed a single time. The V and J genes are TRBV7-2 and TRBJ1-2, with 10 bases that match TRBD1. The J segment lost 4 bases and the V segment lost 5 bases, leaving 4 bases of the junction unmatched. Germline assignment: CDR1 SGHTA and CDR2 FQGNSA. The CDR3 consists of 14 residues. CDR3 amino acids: CASSADRGIYGYTF. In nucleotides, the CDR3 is TGTGCCAGCAGCGCGGACAGGGGGATCTATGGCTACACCTTC.

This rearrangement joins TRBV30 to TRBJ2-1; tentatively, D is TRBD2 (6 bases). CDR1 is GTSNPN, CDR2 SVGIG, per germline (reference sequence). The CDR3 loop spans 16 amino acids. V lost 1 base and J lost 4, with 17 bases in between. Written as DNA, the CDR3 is TGTGCCTGGAGTGCGGGGACTTCGGGAAGGTACAATGAGCAGTTCTTC. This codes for CAWSAGTSGRYNEQFF. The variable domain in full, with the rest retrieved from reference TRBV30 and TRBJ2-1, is SQTIHQWPATLVQPVGSPLSLECTVEGTSNPNLYWYRQAAGRGLQLLFYSVGIGQISSEVPQNLSASRPQDRQFILSSKKLLLSDSGFYLCAWSAGTSGRYNEQFFGPGTRLTVL.

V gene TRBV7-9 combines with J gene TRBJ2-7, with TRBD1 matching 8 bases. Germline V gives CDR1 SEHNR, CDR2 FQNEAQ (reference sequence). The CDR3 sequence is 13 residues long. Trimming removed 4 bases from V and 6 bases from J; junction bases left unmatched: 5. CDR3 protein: CASSSLQGGEQYF. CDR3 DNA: TGTGCCAGCAGCTCATTACAGGGGGGCGAGCAGTACTTC.

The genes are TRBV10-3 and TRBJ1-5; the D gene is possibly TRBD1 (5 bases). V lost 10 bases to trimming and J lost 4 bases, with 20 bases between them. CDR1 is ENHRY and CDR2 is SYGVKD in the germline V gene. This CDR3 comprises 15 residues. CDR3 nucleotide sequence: TGTGCCAGCGGGGCTTCGGGGGGGAGTAATCAGCCCCAGCATTTT. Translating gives CASGASGGSNQPQHF.

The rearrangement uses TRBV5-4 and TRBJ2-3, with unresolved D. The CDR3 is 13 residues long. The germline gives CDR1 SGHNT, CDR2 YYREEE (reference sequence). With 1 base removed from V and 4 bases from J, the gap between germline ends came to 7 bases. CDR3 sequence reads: CASSLQSPDTQYF. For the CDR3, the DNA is TGTGCCAGCAGCTTGCAATCCCCAGATACGCAGTATTTT.

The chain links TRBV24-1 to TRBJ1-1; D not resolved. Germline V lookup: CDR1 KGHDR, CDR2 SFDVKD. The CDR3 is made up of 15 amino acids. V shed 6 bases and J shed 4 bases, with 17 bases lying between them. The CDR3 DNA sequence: TGTGCCACCAGTACCCCATGGACGGCGGGCACTGAAGCTTTCTTT. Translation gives CATSTPWTAGTEAFF.

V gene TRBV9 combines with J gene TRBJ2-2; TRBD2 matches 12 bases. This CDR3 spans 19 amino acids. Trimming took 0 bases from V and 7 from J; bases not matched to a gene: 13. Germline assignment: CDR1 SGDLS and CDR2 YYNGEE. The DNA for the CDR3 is TGTGCCAGCAGCGTAGGTCAGCTAGCGGGAGGGCCGGAATTCGGGGAGCTGTTTTTT. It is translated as CASSVGQLAGGPEFGELFF.